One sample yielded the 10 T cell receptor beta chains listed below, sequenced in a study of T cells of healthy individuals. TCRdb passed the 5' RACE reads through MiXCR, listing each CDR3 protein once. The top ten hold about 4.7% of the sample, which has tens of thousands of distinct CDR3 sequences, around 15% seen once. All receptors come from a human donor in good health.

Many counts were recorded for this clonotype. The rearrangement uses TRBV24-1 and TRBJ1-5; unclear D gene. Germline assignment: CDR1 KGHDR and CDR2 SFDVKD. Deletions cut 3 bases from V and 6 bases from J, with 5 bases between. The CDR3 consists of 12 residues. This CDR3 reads CATSDGVQPQHF. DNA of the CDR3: TGTGCCACCAGTGATGGTGTTCAGCCCCAGCATTTT.

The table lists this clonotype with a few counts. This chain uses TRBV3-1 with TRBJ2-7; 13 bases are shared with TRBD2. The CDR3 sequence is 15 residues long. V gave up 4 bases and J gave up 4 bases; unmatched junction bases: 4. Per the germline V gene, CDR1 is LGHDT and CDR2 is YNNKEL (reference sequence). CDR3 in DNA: TGTGCCAGCAGCCGGACTAGCGGGAGATTGTACGAGCAGTACTTC. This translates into CASSRTSGRLYEQYF.

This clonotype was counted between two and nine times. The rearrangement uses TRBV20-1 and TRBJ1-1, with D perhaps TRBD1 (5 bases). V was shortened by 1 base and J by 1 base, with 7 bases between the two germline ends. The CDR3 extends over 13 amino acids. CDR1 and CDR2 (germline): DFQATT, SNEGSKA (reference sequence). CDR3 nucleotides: TGCAGTGCTAGAGTGGGACGGAACACTGAAGCTTTCTTT. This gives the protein CSARVGRNTEAFF.

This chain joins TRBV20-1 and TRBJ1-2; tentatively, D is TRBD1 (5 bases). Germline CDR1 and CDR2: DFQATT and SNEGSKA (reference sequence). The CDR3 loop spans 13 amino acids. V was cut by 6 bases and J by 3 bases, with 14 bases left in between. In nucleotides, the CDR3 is TGCAGTGCCAGGGTGCCACTCTACTATGGCTACACCTTC. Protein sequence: CSARVPLYYGYTF.

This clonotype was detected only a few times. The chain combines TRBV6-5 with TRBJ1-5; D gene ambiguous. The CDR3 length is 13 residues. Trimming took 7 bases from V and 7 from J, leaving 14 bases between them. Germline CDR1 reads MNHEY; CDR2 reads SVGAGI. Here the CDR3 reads CASTAGHGQPQHF. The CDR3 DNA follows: TGTGCCAGCACGGCAGGCCATGGGCAGCCCCAGCATTTT.

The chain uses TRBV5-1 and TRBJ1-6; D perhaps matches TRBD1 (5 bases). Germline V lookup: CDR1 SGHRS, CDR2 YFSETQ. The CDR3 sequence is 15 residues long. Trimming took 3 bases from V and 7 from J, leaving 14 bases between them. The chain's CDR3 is CASSYTRDDNSPLHF. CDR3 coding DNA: TGCGCCAGCAGCTACACCCGGGACGACAATTCACCCCTCCACTTT.

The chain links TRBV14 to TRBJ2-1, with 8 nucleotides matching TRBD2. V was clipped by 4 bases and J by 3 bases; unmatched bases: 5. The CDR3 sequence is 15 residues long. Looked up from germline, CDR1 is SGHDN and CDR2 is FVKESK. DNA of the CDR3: TGTGCCAGCAGCCCCCGGACTAGCATCTACAATGAGCAGTTCTTC. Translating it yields CASSPRTSIYNEQFF.

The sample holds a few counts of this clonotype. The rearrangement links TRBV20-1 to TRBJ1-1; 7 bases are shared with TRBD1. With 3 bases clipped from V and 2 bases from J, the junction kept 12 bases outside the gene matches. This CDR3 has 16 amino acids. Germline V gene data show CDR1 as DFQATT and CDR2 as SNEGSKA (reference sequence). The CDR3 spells CSARGSGRQGNTEAFF. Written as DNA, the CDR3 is TGCAGTGCTAGGGGCAGCGGCCGACAGGGTAACACTGAAGCTTTCTTT.

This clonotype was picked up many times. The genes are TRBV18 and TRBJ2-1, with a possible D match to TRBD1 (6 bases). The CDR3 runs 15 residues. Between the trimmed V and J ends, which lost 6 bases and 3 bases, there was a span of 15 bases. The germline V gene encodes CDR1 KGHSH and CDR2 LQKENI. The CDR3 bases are TGTGCCAGCTCCCCGGGACAACGATACTACAATGAGCAGTTCTTC. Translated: CASSPGQRYYNEQFF.

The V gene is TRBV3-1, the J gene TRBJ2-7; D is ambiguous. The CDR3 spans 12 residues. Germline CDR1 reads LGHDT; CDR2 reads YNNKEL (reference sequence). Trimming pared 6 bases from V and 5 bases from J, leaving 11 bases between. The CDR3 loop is CASRSQADEQYF. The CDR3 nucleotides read TGTGCCAGCAGATCTCAGGCAGACGAGCAGTACTTC.